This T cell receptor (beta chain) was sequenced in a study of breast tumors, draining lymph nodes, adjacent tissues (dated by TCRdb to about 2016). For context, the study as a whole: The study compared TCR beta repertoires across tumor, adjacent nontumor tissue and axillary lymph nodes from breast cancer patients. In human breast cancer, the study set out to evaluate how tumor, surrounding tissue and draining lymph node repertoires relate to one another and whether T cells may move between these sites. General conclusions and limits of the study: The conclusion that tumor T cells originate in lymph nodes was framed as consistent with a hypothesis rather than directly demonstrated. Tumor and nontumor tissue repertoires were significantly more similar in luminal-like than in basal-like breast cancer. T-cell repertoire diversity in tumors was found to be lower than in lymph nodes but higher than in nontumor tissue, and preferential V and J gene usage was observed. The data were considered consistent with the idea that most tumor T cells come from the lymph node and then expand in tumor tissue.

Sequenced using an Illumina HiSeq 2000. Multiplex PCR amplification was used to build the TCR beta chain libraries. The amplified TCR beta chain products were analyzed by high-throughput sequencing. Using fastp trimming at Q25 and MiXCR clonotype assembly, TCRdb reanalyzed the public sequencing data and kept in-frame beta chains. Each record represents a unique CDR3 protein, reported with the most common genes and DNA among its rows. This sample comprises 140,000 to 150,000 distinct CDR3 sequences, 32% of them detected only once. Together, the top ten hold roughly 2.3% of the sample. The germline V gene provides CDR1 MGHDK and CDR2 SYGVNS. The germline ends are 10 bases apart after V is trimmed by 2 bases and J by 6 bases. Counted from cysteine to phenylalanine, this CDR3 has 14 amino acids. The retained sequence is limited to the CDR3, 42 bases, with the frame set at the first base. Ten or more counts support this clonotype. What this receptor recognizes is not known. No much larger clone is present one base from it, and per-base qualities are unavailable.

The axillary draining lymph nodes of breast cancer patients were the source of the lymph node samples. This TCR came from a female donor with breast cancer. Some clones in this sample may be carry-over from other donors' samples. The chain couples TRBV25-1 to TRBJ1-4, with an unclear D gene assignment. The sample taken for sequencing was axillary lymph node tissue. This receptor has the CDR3 CASSENAGYEKLFF. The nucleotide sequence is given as TGTGCCAGCAGTGAAAATGCAGGTTATGAAAAACTGTTTTTT.